This is a list of T cell receptor beta chains from one sample in a study of CD8 T cells in Susac syndrome. One entry per CDR3 protein results from TCRdb running MiXCR on the immunoSEQ multiplex PCR reads. Seen here are some 130,000 distinct CDR3 sequences, about 94% observed once, and the top ten hold 0.1% to 0.15%. Specimen: CD4+ T cells from PBMCs. Receptor source: a human donor with multiple sclerosis. Each CDR3 is given with its conserved first and last residue. D genes are given only for firm matches. Rows may omit the clone size; those that give it use once, few, many or a size class.

size	V	D	J	DNA	CDR3
.	TRBV6-6	.	TRBJ1-2	TGTGCCAGCAGGGATACCGGGAAGGCTAACTATGGCTACACCTTC	CASRDTGKANYGYTF
.	TRBV20-1	TRBD1	TRBJ2-1	TGCAGTGCTAGACGTGGACAGGGGGTAATCAATGAGCAGTTCTTC	CSARRGQGVINEQFF
.	TRBV29-1	.	TRBJ2-7	TGCAGCGTTGGCCGAATGGGGTACGAGCAGTACTTC	CSVGRMGYEQYF
once	TRBV20-1	.	TRBJ1-5	TGCAGTGCTAGAGATCCCTGGCGGGGGGGCAATCAGCCCCAGCATTTT	CSARDPWRGGNQPQHF
.	TRBV6-1	.	TRBJ2-3	TGTGCCAGCAGTGAAAGGCTAGCGAACGCAGATACGCAGTATTTT	CASSERLANADTQYF
.	TRBV6-6	TRBD1	TRBJ1-6	TGTGCCAGCAGTGCCCCTTCCGGGACAGGGAGGCCACCCCTCCACTTT	CASSAPSGTGRPPLHF
.	TRBV5-1	.	TRBJ2-2	TGCGCCAGCAGCTTGGTCCCTTTCACCGGGGAGCTGTTTTTT	CASSLVPFTGELFF
.	TRBV5-1	.	TRBJ1-2	TGCGCCAGCAGCTTGGGGGACGTTTACTATGGCTACACCTTC	CASSLGDVYYGYTF
.	TRBV29-1	TRBD2	TRBJ2-1	TGCAGCGTTGCCGGGACTAGCGGATACAATGAGCAGTTCTTC	CSVAGTSGYNEQFF
.	TRBV6-6	.	TRBJ1-5	TGTGCCAGCAGCCGGCGCACAGGTAGCAATCAGCCCCAGCATTTT	CASSRRTGSNQPQHF
.	TRBV6-6	.	TRBJ2-7	TGTGCCATAGCGGTTGGCGTCGAGCAGTACTTC	CAIAVGVEQYF
.	TRBV3-1	.	TRBJ1-2	TGTGCCAGCAGCCAAGACGAGACAGACTATGGCTACACCTTC	CASSQDETDYGYTF
.	TRBV4-3	TRBD1	TRBJ1-1	TGCGCCAGCAGCCAGCTACAGGGGGCGGGGAACACTGAAGCTTTCTTT	CASSQLQGAGNTEAFF
.	TRBV5-1	TRBD2	TRBJ2-3	TGCGCCAGTACCTGGACTAGCGGGACTACAGATACGCAGTATTTT	CASTWTSGTTDTQYF
.	TRBV5-1	.	TRBJ1-1	TGCGCCAGCAGCCCGGGGACGGCAGTGAACACTGAAGCTTTCTTT	CASSPGTAVNTEAFF
.	TRBV7-6	TRBD1	TRBJ1-5	TGTGCCAGCAGCGCGGACAGGACAAGCAATCAGCCCCAGCATTTT	CASSADRTSNQPQHF
once	TRBV10-3	.	TRBJ1-4	TGTGCCACAGGAACGGGGACCTCAACTAATGAAAAACTGTTTTTT	CATGTGTSTNEKLFF
.	TRBV7-2	TRBD1	TRBJ1-2	TGTGCCAGCGTACAGGGGGCGCGGGACTATGGCTACACCTTC	CASVQGARDYGYTF
once	TRBV15	.	TRBJ2-1	TGTGCCACCAGCGAGTACCGGGACCGTGATTCGGAGCAGTTCTTC	CATSEYRDRDSEQFF
.	TRBV30	.	TRBJ2-7	TGTGCCTGGAGTCCACGGGACCCTTACGAGCAGTACTTC	CAWSPRDPYEQYF
.	TRBV19	TRBD1	TRBJ1-5	TGTGCCAGTAGCACGGACAGGCAGAGGCCCCAGCATTTT	CASSTDRQRPQHF
.	TRBV5-1	TRBD1	TRBJ1-2	TGCGCCAGCAGCCCGGACAGGGAATATGGCTACACCTTC	CASSPDREYGYTF
.	TRBV10-3	TRBD1	TRBJ2-2	TGTGCCATCAAGGGGGCGGCCGGGGAGCTGTTTTTT	CAIKGAAGELFF
.	TRBV5-1	TRBD1	TRBJ2-7	TGCGCCAGCAGCGATGGACAGGGGTACGAGCAGTACTTC	CASSDGQGYEQYF
.	TRBV5-1	TRBD2	TRBJ2-1	TGCGCCAGCAGCTCCCCCGGGGGGAACGGAAATGAGCAGTTCTTC	CASSSPGGNGNEQFF
.	TRBV5-4	TRBD2	TRBJ2-3	TGTGCCAGCAGCTTGGGAGGCGGGAGAGCCACAGATACGCAGTATTTT	CASSLGGGRATDTQYF
.	TRBV27	.	TRBJ2-7	TGTGCCAGCAGTTTAGGCCAATCCAGCGAGCAGTACTTC	CASSLGQSSEQYF
.	TRBV24-1	TRBD1	TRBJ1-2	TGTGCCACCAGTGACCGACAGGGTCGGGGCTACACCTTC	CATSDRQGRGYTF